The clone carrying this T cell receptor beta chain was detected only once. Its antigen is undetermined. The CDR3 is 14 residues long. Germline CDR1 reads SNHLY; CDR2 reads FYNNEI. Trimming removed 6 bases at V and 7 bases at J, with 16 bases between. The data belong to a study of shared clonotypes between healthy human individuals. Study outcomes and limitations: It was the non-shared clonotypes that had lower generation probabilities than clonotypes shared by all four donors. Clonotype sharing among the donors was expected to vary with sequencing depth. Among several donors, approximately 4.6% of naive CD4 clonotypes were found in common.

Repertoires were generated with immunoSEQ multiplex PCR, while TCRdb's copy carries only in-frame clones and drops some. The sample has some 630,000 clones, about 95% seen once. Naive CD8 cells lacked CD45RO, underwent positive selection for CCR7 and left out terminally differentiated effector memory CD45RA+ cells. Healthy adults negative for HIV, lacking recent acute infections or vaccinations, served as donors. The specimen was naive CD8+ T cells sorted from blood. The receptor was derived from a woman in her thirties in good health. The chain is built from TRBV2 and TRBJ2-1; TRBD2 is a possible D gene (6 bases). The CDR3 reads CASRALGLDNEQFF. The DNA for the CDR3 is TGTGCCAGCAGGGCCCTGGGACTTGATAATGAGCAGTTCTTC.